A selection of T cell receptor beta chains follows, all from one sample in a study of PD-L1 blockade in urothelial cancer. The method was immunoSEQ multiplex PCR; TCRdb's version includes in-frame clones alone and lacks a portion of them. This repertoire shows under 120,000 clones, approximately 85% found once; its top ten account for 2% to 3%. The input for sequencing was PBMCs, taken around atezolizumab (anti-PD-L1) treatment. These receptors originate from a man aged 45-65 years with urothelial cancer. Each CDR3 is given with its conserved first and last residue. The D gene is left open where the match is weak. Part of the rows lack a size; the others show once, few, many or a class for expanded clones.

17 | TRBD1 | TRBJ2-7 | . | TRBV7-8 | TGTGCCAGCAGCCTCCAACCTCGGACAGGCTATGCCTACGAGCAGTACTTC | CASSLQPRTGYAYEQYF
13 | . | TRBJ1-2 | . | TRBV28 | TGTGCCAGCAGTAGGACAGCTAACTATGGCTACACCTTC | CASSRTANYGYTF
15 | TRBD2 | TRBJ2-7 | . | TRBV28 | TGTGCCAGCAAACGGACTAGCGGGAATTCCTACGAGCAGTACTTC | CASKRTSGNSYEQYF
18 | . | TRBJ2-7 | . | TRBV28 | TGTGCCAGCAGTTTAAGGGGGGGCCGACAGGGGAATCCCTACGAGCAGTACTTC | CASSLRGGRQGNPYEQYF
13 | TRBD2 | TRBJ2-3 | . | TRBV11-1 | TGTGCCAGCAGCCCCCAGGTGCGGGAGACGCAGTATTTT | CASSPQVRETQYF
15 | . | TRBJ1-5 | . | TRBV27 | TGTGCCAGCAGCAGGGCATCCCCCGGTCGTCAGCCCCAGCATTTT | CASSRASPGRQPQHF
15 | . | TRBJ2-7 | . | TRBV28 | TGTGCCAGCAGTTTATTAAGGGTAGGGGCCTACGAGCAGTACTTC | CASSLLRVGAYEQYF
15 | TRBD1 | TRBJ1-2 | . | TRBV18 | TGTGCCAGCTCACCACAGACAGGGTTAAGCTATGGCTACACCTTC | CASSPQTGLSYGYTF
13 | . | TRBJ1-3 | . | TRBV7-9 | TGTGCCAGCAGCTTAACAGCCGGAAACACCATATATTTT | CASSLTAGNTIYF
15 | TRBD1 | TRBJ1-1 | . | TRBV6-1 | TGTGCCAGCGCGAGGACAGGGAAGGTGAACACTGAAGCTTTCTTT | CASARTGKVNTEAFF
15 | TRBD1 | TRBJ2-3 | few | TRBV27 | TGTGCCAGCACCCACAGGGGGCGGGGCACAGATACGCAGTATTTT | CASTHRGRGTDTQYF
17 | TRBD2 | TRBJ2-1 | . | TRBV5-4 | TGTGCCAGCAGCTTGGCCAGCCTAGCGGGAGTAAGTGGTGAGCAGTTCTTC | CASSLASLAGVSGEQFF
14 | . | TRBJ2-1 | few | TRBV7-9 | TGTGCCAGCAGCTTTGGGCAAACCTACAATGAGCAGTTCTTC | CASSFGQTYNEQFF
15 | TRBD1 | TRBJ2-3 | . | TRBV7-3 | TGTGCCAGCAGCCCCCAGGGGGCTTACACAGATACGCAGTATTTT | CASSPQGAYTDTQYF
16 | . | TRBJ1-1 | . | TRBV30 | TGTGCCTGGAGTAAAGGGGGGGAGGGTCCGTTAGCAGAAGCTTTCTTT | CAWSKGGEGPLAEAFF
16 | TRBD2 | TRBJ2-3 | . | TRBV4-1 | TGCGCCAGCAGCCCCCGACTAGCGGGAGCAGCGGATACGCAGTATTTT | CASSPRLAGAADTQYF
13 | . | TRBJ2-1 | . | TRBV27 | TGTGCCAGCAGTTTAAGAGGGAGGTCTGAGCAGTTCTTC | CASSLRGRSEQFF
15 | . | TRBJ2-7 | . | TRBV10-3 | TGTGCCATCAGTGAGTCTGCCACGGGATCCTACGAGCAGTACTTC | CAISESATGSYEQYF
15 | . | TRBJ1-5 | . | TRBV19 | TGTGCCAGTAGTAAAAAACCGGGTAGCAATCAGCCCCAGCATTTT | CASSKKPGSNQPQHF
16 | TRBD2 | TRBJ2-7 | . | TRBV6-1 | TGTGCCAGCAGTGAAGCTTCCGGGAGGCTCAAGGACGAGCAGTACTTC | CASSEASGRLKDEQYF
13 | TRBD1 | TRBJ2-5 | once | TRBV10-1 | TGCGCCAGCAGTAGACAGGGCGGAGAGACCCAGTACTTC | CASSRQGGETQYF
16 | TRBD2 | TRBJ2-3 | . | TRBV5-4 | TGTGCCAGCAGCTTTCACACTAGCGGGAGGATCAATACGCAGTATTTT | CASSFHTSGRINTQYF
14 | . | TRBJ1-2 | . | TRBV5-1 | TGCGCCAGCAGCTTGGCCCGGACAGACTATGGCTACACCTTC | CASSLARTDYGYTF
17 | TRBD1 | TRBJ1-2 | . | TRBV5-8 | TGTGCCAGCAGCCCCTGGACAGGGGGCGCGGTGATATATGGCTACACCTTC | CASSPWTGGAVIYGYTF
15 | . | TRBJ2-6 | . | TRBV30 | TGTGCCTGGGGTCCGCGCCGCTCTGGGGCCAACGTCCTGACTTTC | CAWGPRRSGANVLTF
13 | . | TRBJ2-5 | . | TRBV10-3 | TGTGCCATCAGTGACCCCAGCCAAGAGGCCCAGTACTTC | CAISDPSQEAQYF
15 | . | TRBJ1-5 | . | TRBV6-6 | TGTGCCAGCAGTTATACCGGGGAGAGAGATCAGCCCCAGCATTTT | CASSYTGERDQPQHF
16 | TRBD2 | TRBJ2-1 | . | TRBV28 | TGTGCCAGCAATAGCGGGAGTAGGGTAAGCAGGAATGAGCAGTTCTTC | CASNSGSRVSRNEQFF
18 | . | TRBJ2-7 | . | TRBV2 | TGTGCCAGCAGCGATCCGACAGGCAGATCTACTAGCTCCTACGAGCAGTACTTC | CASSDPTGRSTSSYEQYF
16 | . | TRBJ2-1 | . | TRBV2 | TGTGCCAGCAGGACAGGCCCTCGCGGGAGTAAGGATGAGCAGTTCTTC | CASRTGPRGSKDEQFF
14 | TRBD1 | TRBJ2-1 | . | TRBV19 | TGTGCCAGTAGTATGAGTCAGGGGGCCGATGAGCAGTTCTTC | CASSMSQGADEQFF
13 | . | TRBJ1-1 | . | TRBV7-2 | TGTGCCAGCAGCTTAGTTCGGAACACTGAAGCTTTCTTT | CASSLVRNTEAFF